Listed below are T cell receptor beta chains from one sample, sequenced in a study of identical twins. From the 5' RACE reads, TCRdb called clonotypes with MiXCR, one entry per CDR3 protein. The sample includes 1.5 million to 2 million distinct CDR3 sequences, around 29% seen only once; the top ten take 0.25% to 0.3%. The sequencing sample was made of cord blood. The receptors originated from a newborn girl in good health. Both conserved end residues are part of each CDR3. The order of the fields is D gene, V gene, CDR3 protein. D genes are given only for firm matches.

.,TRBV28,CASSFPLQTLALRNQPQHF
.,TRBV20-1,CSAPLRREQFF
.,TRBV7-9,CASSLEWSLNYGYTF
.,TRBV20-1,CSGKQGIETQYF
TRBD1,TRBV2,CASSQTSGGGTEAFF
.,TRBV20-1,CSARIPFGTDTQYF
.,TRBV10-3,CAISDRGQGAKNIQYF
.,TRBV7-9,CASSLEGTLYGYTF
.,TRBV6-6,CASSYDRLDQPQHF
.,TRBV5-1,CASSFGSGAGEKLFF